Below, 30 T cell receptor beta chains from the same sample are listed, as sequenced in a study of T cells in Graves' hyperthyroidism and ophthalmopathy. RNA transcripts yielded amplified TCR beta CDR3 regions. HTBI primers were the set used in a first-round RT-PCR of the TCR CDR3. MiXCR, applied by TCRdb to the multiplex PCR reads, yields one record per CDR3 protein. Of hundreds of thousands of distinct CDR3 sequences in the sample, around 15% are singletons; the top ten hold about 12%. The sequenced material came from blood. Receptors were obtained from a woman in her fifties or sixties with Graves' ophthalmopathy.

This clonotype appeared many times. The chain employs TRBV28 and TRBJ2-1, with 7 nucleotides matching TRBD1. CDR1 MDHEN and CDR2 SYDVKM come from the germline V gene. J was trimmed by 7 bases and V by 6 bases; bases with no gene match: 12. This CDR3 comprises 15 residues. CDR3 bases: TGTGCCAGCAGCATCCTCGGTGCAGGGGGTAATGAGCAGTTCTTC. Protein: CASSILGAGGNEQFF.

Written as DNA, the CDR3 is TGTGCTAGTGGTTGGGGGGCAGGGGTAGGCTACACCTTC. Residues: CASGWGAGVGYTF. This chain uses TRBV12-5 with TRBJ1-2; possibly TRBD1 for D (6 bases). Germline-derived CDR1 and CDR2 are LGHNT and FRNRAP. V was pared by 4 bases and J by 8 bases, with 14 bases between. CDR3 length equals 13 residues. The variable domain in full, completed from reference TRBV12-5 and TRBJ1-2, reads DARVTQTPRHKVTEMGQEVTMRCQPILGHNTVFWYRQTMMQGLELLAYFRNRAPLDDSGMPKDRFSAEMPDATLATLKIQPSEPRDSAVYFCASGWGAGVGYTFGSGTRLTVV.

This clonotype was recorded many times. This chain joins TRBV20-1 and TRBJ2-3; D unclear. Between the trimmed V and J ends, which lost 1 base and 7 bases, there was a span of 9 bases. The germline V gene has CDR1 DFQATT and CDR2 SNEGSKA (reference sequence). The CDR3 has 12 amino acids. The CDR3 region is CSARGSENTQYF. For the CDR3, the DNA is TGCAGTGCTAGAGGCAGCGAAAATACGCAGTATTTT.

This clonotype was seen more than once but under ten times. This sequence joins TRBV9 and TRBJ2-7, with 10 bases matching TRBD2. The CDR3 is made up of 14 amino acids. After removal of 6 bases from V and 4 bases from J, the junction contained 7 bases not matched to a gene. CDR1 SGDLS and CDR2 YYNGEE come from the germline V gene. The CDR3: CASNLAGEGYEQYF. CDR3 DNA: TGTGCCAGCAACCTAGCGGGAGAGGGTTACGAGCAGTACTTC. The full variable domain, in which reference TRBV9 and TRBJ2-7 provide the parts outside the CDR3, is DSGVTQTPKHLITATGQRVTLRCSPRSGDLSVYWYQQSLDQGLQFLIQYYNGEERAKGNILERFSAQQFPDLHSELNLSSLELGDSALYFCASNLAGEGYEQYFGPGTRLTVT.

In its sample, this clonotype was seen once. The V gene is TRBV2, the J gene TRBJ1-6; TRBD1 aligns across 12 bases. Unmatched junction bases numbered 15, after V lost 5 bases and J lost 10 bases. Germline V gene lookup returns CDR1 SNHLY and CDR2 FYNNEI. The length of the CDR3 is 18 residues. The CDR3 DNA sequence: TGTGCCAGCAGTCCGGGACAGGGGGCGCTGGGGGTTACCTCACCCCTCCACTTT. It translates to CASSPGQGALGVTSPLHF.

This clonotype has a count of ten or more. The CDR3 DNA is TGTGCCAGCAGGGCCGACAGGGGTGGCTCCTACAATGAGCAGTTCTTC. It yields the protein CASRADRGGSYNEQFF. V is TRBV2 and J is TRBJ2-1; 8 bases are shared with TRBD1. Trimming at V came to 6 bases and at J to 0 bases, leaving 7 bases not matched to a gene. CDR3 size: 16 residues. CDR1 is SNHLY and CDR2 is FYNNEI in the germline V gene.

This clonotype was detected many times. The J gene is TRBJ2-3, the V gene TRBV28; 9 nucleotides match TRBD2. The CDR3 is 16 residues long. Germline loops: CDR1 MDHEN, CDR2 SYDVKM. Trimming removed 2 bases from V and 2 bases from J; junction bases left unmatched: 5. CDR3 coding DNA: TGTGCCAGCAGTTTACTGGGCGGGAGGGCCACAGATACGCAGTATTTT. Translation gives CASSLLGGRATDTQYF.

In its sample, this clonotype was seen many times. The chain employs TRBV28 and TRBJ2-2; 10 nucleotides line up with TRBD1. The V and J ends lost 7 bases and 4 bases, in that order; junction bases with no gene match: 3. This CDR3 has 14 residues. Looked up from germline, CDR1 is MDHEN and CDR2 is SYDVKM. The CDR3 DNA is TGTGCCAGCACCAGGACAGGGGGCACCGGGGAGCTGTTTTTT. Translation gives CASTRTGGTGELFF.

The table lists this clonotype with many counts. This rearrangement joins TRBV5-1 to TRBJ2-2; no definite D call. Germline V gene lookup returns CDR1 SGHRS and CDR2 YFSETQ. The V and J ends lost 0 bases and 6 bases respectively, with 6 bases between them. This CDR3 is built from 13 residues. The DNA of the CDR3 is TGCGCCAGCAGCTTGGTGGTCGCCGGGGAGCTGTTTTTT. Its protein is CASSLVVAGELFF.

As DNA, the CDR3 is TGTGCCAGCAACAACGACAGGGACTACGAGCAGTACTTC. This gives the protein CASNNDRDYEQYF. This rearrangement joins TRBV25-1 to TRBJ2-7, with 7 bases that match TRBD1. The CDR3 runs 13 residues. Trimming removed 7 bases from V and 3 bases from J; junction bases left unmatched: 6. From germline, CDR1 is MGHDK and CDR2 SYGVNS.

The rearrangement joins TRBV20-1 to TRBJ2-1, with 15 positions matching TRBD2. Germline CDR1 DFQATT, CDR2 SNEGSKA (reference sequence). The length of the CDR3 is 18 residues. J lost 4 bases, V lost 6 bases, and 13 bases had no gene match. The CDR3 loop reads CSAPASRTSGRDYNEQFF. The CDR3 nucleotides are TGCAGTGCCCCCGCATCTCGGACTAGCGGGAGGGATTACAATGAGCAGTTCTTC.

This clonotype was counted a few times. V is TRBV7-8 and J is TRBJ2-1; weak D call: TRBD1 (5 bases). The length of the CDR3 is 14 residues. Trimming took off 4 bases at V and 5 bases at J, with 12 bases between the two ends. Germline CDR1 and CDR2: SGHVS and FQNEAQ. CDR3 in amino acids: CASSSRQKNNEQFF. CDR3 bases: TGTGCCAGCAGCTCCAGACAGAAGAACAATGAGCAGTTCTTC.

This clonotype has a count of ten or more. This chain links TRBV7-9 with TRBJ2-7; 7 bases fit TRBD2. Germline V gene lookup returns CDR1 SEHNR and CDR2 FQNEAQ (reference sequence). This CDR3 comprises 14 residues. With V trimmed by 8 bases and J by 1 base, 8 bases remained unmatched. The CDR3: CASRPPGGSYEQYF. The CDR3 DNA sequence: TGTGCCAGCCGCCCCCCGGGAGGATCCTACGAGCAGTACTTC.

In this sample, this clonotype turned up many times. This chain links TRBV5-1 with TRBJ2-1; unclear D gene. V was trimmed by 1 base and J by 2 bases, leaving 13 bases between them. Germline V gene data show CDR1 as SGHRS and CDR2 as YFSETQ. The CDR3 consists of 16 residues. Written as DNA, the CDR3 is TGCGCCAGCAGCTTGACCACGAAGAGTCCCTACAATGAGCAGTTCTTC. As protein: CASSLTTKSPYNEQFF.

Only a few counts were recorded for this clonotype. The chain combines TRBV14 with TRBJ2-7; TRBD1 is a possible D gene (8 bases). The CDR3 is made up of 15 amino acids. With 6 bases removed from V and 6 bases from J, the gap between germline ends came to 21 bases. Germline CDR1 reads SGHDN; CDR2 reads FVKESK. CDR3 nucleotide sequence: TGTGCCAGCAGTTCCAGTCACAGGGGGGGGGGCGAGCAGTACTTC. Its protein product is CASSSSHRGGGEQYF.

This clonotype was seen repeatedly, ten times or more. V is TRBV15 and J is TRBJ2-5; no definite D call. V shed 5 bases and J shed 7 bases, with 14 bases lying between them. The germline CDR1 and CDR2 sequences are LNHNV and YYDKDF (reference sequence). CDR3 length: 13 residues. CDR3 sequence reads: CATSPSRLGTQYF. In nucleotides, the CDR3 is TGTGCCACCAGCCCTTCCCGCCTGGGGACCCAGTACTTC.

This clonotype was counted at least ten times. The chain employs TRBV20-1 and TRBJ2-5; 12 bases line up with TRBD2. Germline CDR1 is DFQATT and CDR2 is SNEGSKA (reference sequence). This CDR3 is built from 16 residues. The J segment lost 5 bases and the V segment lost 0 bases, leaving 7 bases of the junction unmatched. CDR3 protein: CSARDSSGRVQETQYF. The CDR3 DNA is TGCAGTGCTAGAGATTCTAGCGGGAGGGTTCAGGAGACCCAGTACTTC.

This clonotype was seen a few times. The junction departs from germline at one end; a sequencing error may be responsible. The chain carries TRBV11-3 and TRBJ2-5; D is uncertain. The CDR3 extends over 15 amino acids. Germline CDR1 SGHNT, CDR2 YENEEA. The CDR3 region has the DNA TGTGCCAGCAGCTTAGCTTTCAACCGTCCAGAGACCCAGTGCTTC. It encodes CASSLAFNRPETQCF.

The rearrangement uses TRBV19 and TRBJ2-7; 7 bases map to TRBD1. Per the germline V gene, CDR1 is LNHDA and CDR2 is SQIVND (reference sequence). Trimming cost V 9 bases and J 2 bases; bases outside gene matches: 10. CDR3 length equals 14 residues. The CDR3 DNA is TGTGCCAGCAAAGCGGCTCAGGGGGCCTACGAGCAGTACTTC. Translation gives CASKAAQGAYEQYF.

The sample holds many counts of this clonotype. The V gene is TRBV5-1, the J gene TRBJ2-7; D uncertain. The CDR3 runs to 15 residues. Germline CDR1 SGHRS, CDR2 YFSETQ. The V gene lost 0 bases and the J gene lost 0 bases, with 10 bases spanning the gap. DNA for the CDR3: TGCGCCAGCAGCTTGGGGGTGGGTTCCTCCTACGAGCAGTACTTC. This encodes CASSLGVGSSYEQYF.

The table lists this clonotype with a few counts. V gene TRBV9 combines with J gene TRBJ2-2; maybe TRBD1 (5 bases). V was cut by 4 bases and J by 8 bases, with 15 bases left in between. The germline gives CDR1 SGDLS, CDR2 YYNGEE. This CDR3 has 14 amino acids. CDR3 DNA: TGTGCCAGCAGCTCCTCGGACCCAGGGGGGGAGCTGTTTTTT. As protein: CASSSSDPGGELFF.

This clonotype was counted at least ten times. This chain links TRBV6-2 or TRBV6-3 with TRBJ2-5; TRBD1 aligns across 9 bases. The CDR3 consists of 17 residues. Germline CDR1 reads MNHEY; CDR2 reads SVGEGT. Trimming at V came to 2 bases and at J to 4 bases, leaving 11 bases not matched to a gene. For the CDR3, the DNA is TGTGCCAGCAGTTACCAGTTCGGGGGACAGGGTCTAGAGACCCAGTACTTC. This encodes CASSYQFGGQGLETQYF.

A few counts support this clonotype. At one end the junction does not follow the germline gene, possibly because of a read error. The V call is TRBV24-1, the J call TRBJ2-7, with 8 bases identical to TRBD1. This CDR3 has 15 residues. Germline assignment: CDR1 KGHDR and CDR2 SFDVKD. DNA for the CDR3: TGTGCCGCCAGTGAGGCCGGGACAGGTTCATACGAGCAGTACTTC. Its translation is CAASEAGTGSYEQYF.

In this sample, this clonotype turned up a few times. CDR3: CASSSPYKQETQYF. The CDR3 nucleotides read TGTGCCAGCAGTTCGCCTTACAAACAAGAGACCCAGTACTTC. The chain has TRBV6-2 or TRBV6-3 and TRBJ2-5; D call uncertain. Germline CDR1 and CDR2: MNHEY and SVGEGT. V lost 4 bases and J 2 bases, leaving 11 bases between the germline ends. This CDR3 is 14 amino acids long.

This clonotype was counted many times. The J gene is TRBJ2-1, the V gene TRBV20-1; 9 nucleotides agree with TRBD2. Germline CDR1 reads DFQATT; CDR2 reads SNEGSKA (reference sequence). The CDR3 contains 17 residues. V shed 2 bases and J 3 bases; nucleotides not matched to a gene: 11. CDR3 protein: CSARFVKLAGIYNEQFF. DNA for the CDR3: TGCAGTGCTAGATTTGTTAAGCTAGCGGGGATCTACAATGAGCAGTTCTTC.

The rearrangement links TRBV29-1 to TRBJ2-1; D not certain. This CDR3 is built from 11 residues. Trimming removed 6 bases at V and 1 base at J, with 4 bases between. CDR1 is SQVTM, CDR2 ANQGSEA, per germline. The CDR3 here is CSVKSYNEQFF. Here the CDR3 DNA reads TGCAGCGTCAAGTCCTACAATGAGCAGTTCTTC.

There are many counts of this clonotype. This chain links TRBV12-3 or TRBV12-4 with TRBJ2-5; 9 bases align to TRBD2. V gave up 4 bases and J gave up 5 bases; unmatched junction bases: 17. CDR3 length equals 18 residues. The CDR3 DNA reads TGTGCCAGCAGTTCCCGAACTTCACGACTAGCGGTTACGGAGACCCAGTACTTC. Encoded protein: CASSSRTSRLAVTETQYF.

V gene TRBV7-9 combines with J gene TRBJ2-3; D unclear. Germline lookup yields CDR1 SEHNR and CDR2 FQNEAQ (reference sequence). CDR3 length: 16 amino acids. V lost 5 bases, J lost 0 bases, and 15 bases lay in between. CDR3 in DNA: TGTGCCAGCAGCCCACACCTCCAGGAGAGCACAGATACGCAGTATTTT. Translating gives CASSPHLQESTDTQYF. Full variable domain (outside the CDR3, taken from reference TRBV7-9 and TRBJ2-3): DTGVSQNPRHKITKRGQNVTFRCDPISEHNRLYWYRQTLGQGPEFLTYFQNEAQLEKSRLLSDRFSAERPKGSFSTLEIQRTEQGDSAMYLCASSPHLQESTDTQYFGPGTRLTVL.

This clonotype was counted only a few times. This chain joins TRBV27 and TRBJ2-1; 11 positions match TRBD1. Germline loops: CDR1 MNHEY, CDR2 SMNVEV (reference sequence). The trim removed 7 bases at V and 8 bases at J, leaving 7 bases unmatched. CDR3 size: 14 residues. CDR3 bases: TGTGCCAGCAAACCCACGGACAGGGGGCATGAGCAGTTCTTC. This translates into CASKPTDRGHEQFF.

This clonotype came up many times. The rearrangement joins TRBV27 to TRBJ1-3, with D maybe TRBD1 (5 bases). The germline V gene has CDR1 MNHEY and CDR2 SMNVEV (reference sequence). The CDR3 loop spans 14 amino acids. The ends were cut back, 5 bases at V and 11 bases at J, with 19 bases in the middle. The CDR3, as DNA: TGTGCCAGCAGTCCCTTGGGGGGGAGAGGGGCCATATATTTT. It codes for CASSPLGGRGAIYF.